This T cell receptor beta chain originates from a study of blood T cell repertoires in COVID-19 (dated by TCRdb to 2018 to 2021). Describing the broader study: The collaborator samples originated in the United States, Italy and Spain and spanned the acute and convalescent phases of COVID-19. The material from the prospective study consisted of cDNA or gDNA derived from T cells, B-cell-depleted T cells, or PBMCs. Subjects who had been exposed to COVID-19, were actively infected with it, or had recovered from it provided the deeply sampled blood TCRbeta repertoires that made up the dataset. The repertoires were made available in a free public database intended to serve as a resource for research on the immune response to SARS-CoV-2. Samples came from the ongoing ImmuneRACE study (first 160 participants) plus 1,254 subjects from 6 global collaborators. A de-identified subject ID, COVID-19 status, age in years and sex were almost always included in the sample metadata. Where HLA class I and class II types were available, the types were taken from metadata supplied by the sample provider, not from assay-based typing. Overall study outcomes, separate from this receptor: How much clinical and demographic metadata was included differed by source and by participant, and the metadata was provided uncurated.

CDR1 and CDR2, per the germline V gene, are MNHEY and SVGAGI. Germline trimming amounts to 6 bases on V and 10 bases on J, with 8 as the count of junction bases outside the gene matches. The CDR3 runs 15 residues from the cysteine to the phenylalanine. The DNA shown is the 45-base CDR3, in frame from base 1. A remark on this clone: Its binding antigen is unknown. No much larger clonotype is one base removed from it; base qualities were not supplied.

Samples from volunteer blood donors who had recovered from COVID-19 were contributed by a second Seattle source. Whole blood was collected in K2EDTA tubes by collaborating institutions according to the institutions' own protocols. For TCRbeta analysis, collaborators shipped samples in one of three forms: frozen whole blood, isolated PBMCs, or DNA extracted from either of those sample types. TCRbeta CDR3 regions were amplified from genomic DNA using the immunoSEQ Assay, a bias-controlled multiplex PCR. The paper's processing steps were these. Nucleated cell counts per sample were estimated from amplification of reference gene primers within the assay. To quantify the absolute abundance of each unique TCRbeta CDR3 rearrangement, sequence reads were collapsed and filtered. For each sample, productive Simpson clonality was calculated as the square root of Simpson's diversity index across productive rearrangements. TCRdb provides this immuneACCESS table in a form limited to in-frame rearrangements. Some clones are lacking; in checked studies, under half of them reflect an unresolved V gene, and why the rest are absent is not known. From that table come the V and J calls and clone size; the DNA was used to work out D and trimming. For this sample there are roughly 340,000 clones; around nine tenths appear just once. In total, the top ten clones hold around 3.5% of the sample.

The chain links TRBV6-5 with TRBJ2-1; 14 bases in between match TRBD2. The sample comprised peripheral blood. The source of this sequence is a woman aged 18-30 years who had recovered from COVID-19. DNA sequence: TGTGCCAGCAGACAATCGGGACTAGCGGGAGACGAGCAGTTCTTC. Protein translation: CASRQSGLAGDEQFF.